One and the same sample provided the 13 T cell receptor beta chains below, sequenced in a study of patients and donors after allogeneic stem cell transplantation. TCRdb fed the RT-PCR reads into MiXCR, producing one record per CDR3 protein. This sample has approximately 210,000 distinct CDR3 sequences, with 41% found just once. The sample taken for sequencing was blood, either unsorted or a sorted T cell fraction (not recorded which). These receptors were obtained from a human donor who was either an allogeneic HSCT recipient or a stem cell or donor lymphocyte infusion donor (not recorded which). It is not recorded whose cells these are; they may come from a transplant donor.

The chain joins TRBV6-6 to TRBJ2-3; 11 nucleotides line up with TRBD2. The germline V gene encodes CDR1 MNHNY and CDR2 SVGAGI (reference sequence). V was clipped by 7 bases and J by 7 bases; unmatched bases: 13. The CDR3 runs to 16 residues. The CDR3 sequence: CASIAGLADRSYTQYF. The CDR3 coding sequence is TGTGCCAGCATCGCGGGACTAGCGGACCGGTCGTATACGCAGTATTTT.

This CDR3 reads CASSSNLPGLGWEFF. The DNA for the CDR3 is TGCGCCAGCAGCTCAAACCTTCCGGGCCTAGGTTGGGAGTTCTTC. The chain recombines TRBV5-1 with TRBJ2-1; no clear D. V was shortened by 3 bases and J by 14 bases, with 24 bases between the two germline ends. The CDR3 totals 15 residues. Germline CDR1 SGHRS, CDR2 YFSETQ.

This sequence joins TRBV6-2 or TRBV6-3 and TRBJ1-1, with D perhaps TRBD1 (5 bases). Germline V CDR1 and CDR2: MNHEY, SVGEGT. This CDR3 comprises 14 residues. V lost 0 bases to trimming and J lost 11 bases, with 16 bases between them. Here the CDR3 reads CASSYSIREGDAFF. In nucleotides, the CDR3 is TGTGCCAGCAGTTACTCGATCAGGGAAGGAGATGCTTTCTTT.

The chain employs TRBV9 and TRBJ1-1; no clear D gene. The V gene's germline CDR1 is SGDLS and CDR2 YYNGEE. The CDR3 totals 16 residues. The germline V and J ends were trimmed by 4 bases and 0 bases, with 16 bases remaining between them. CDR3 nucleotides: TGTGCCAGCAGCCCGCCCCGGACGGCTTTGAACACTGAAGCTTTCTTT. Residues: CASSPPRTALNTEAFF.

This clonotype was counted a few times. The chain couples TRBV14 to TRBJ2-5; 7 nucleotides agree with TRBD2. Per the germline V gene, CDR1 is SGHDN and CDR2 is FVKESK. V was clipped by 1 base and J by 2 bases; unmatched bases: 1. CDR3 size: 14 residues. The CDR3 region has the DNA TGTGCCAGCAGCCAAGGGCGGGGGCAAGAGACCCAGTACTTC. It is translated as CASSQGRGQETQYF.

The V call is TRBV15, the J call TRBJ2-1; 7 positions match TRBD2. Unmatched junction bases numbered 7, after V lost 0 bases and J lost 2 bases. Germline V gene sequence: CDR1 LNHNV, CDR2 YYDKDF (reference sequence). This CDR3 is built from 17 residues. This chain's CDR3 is CATSRDEGTKTYNEQFF. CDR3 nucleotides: TGTGCCACCAGCAGAGATGAAGGGACTAAGACCTACAATGAGCAGTTCTTC.

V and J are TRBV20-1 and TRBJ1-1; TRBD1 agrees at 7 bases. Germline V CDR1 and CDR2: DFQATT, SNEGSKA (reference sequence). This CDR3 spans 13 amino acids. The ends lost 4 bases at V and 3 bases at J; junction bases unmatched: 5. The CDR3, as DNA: TGCAGTGCTACAAACACAGGGGACACTGAAGCTTTCTTT. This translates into CSATNTGDTEAFF.

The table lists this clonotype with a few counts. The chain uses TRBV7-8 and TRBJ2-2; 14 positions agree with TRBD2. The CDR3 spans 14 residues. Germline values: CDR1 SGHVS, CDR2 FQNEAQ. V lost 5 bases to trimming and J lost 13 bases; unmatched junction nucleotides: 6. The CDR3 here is CASSPGLAGGGLFF. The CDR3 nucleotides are TGTGCCAGCAGCCCCGGACTAGCGGGAGGAGGGCTGTTTTTT.

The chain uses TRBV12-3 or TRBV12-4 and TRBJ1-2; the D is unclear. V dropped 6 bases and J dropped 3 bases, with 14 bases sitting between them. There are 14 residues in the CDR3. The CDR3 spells CASRRETRDYGYTF. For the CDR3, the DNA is TGTGCCAGCAGAAGGGAGACACGGGACTATGGCTACACCTTC.

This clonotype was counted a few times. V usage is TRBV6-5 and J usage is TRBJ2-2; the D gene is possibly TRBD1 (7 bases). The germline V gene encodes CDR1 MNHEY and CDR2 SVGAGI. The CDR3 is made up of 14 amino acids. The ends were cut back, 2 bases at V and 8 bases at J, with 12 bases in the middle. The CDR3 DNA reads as TGTGCCAGCAGTTACGCACAGGGGAGGGGGGAGCTGTTTTTT. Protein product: CASSYAQGRGELFF.

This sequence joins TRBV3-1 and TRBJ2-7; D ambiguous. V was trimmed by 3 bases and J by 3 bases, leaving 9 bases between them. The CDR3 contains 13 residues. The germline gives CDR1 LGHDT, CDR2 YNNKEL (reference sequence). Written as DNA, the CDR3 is TGTGCCAGCAGCCACACTGGTCTCTACGAGCAGTACTTC. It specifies CASSHTGLYEQYF.

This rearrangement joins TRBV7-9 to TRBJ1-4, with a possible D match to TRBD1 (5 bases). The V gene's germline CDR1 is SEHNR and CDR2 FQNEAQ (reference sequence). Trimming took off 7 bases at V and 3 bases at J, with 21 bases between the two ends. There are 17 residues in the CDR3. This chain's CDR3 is CASTSLGAGLPNEKLFF. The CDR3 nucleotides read TGTGCCAGCACCTCTCTGGGAGCAGGGCTCCCTAATGAAAAACTGTTTTTT.

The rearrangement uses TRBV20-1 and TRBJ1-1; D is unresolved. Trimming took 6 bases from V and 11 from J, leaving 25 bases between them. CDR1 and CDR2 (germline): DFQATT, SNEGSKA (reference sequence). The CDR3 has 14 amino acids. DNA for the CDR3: TGCAGTGCCACCCCCATTGCCGGGGTTGCGGAGGCTTTCTTT. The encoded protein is CSATPIAGVAEAFF.